The next 28 T cell receptor beta chains were all read from a single sample in a study of CD8 T cells in Susac syndrome. RNA totalling roughly 0.45 to 1 ug underwent reverse transcription with random hexamers. A single record per CDR3 protein comes from TCRdb applying MiXCR to the immunoSEQ multiplex PCR reads. The table includes 300,000 or so distinct CDR3 sequences, about 92% detected once. Sequenced: CD4+ T cells from PBMCs. Receptors originate from a human donor with multiple sclerosis.

The J gene is TRBJ1-2, the V gene TRBV7-9; no definite D call. V was shortened by 5 bases and J by 4 bases, with 8 bases between the two germline ends. The length of the CDR3 is 12 residues. Germline CDR1 is SEHNR and CDR2 is FQNEAQ (reference sequence). CDR3 sequence: CASSRGSYGYTF. The CDR3, as DNA: TGTGCCAGCAGCCGCGGGAGCTATGGCTACACCTTC.

The rearrangement joins TRBV19 to TRBJ2-5; D could derive from TRBD1 or TRBD2 (5 bases each). CDR1 and CDR2 (germline): LNHDA, SQIVND (reference sequence). The V end was cut by 4 bases, the J end by 2 bases, with 11 bases between. The CDR3 contains 14 residues. The CDR3 here is CASSTQEVQETQYF. In nucleotides, the CDR3 is TGTGCCAGTAGTACACAGGAGGTGCAAGAGACCCAGTACTTC.

The J gene is TRBJ1-4, the V gene TRBV12-3 or TRBV12-4; the match to TRBD1 covers 10 bases. This CDR3 spans 15 amino acids. V shed 4 bases, J shed 6 bases, and the junction held 5 bases outside the gene matches. The CDR3 here is CASSSAGTGDEKLFF. For the CDR3, the DNA is TGTGCCAGCAGTTCAGCCGGGACAGGGGATGAAAAACTGTTTTTT.

V and J are TRBV18 and TRBJ1-1; D is perhaps TRBD1 (5 bases). The V gene lost 6 bases and the J gene lost 2 bases, with 10 bases spanning the gap. The CDR3 contains 13 residues. Germline CDR1 reads KGHSH; CDR2 reads LQKENI. The CDR3 loop is CASSRGSNTEAFF. The DNA of the CDR3 is TGTGCCAGCTCTCGGGGGTCAAACACTGAAGCTTTCTTT.

This clonotype was observed once. The CDR3, as DNA: TGCGCCAGCAGCACATCTAGCGTCAATGAGCAGTTCTTC. Encoded protein: CASSTSSVNEQFF. J is TRBJ2-1 and V is TRBV5-1; possibly TRBD2 for D (6 bases). CDR1 is SGHRS, CDR2 YFSETQ, per germline. The CDR3 has 13 amino acids. V lost 4 bases and J 6 bases, leaving 11 bases between the germline ends.

This chain uses TRBV29-1 with TRBJ2-1; weak D call: TRBD1 (6 bases). Germline loops: CDR1 SQVTM, CDR2 ANQGSEA. The CDR3 is made up of 12 amino acids. V lost 7 bases, J lost 8 bases, and 15 bases lay in between. CDR3 sequence (DNA): TGCAGCGCCAACCAGGACAGTGATGAGCAGTTCTTC. This codes for CSANQDSDEQFF.

The V call is TRBV11-2, the J call TRBJ2-2, with 8 bases aligning to TRBD1. The length of the CDR3 is 15 residues. V was clipped by 3 bases and J by 4 bases; unmatched bases: 4. From germline, CDR1 is SGHAT and CDR2 FQNNGV. The CDR3 nucleotides read TGTGCCAGCAGCTTGACAGGGGCTGGCACCGGGGAGCTGTTTTTT. It codes for CASSLTGAGTGELFF.

V is TRBV20-1 and J is TRBJ2-5; D perhaps matches TRBD2 (5 bases). The germline gives CDR1 DFQATT, CDR2 SNEGSKA (reference sequence). Trimming cost V 5 bases and J 0 bases, with 13 bases left between them. CDR3 length equals 14 residues. CDR3 in DNA: TGCAGTGCTGGCTCCTCGGGAAACCAAGAGACCCAGTACTTC. Translated, it gives CSAGSSGNQETQYF.

The V call is TRBV12-3 or TRBV12-4, the J call TRBJ1-1, with D maybe TRBD1 (5 bases). CDR3 size: 15 residues. V was pared by 3 bases and J by 0 bases, with 11 bases between. CDR3 in amino acids: CASSFPQGVNTEAFF. CDR3 bases: TGTGCCAGCAGTTTTCCCCAAGGGGTGAACACTGAAGCTTTCTTT.

The genes are TRBV2 and TRBJ2-2; D call uncertain. The CDR3 loop spans 15 amino acids. Per germline, CDR1 SNHLY and CDR2 FYNNEI. Deletions cut 3 bases from V and 8 bases from J, with 16 bases between. The CDR3 DNA reads TGTGCCAGCAGTGAGGGTTCCTGGCTCCGGGGGGAGCTGTTTTTT. Its translation: CASSEGSWLRGELFF.

The chain recombines TRBV29-1 with TRBJ2-1; 9 nucleotides agree with TRBD1. V was clipped by 3 bases and J by 7 bases; unmatched bases: 10. Germline V gene data show CDR1 as SQVTM and CDR2 as ANQGSEA. This CDR3 comprises 15 residues. CDR3 bases: TGCAGCGTTGACTCCGTTGGGACAGGGCTTAATGAGCAGTTCTTC. As protein: CSVDSVGTGLNEQFF.

The J gene is TRBJ2-7, the V gene TRBV2; 8 bases agree with TRBD1. Germline loops: CDR1 SNHLY, CDR2 FYNNEI. There are 15 residues in the CDR3. The V segment lost 6 bases and the J segment 4 bases; nucleotides outside the gene matches: 11. Here the CDR3 reads CASSDPGGVAYEQYF. The CDR3 nucleotides read TGTGCCAGCAGCGATCCAGGGGGCGTAGCGTACGAGCAGTACTTC.

The chain links TRBV6-2 or TRBV6-3 to TRBJ1-1; perhaps TRBD1 as D (6 bases). The germline gives CDR1 MNHEY, CDR2 SVGEGT. Trimming took 4 bases from V and 5 from J, leaving 20 bases between them. The CDR3 spans 16 residues. CDR3 nucleotide sequence: TGTGCCAGCAGTTTAGGCGGATCTCCAGGGGAGACTGAAGCTTTCTTT. Its protein product is CASSLGGSPGETEAFF.

J is TRBJ1-4 and V is TRBV6-6; no clear D. V was trimmed by 6 bases and J by 7 bases, leaving 15 bases between them. The CDR3 runs to 14 residues. The germline V gene has CDR1 MNHNY and CDR2 SVGAGI (reference sequence). CDR3 DNA sequence: TGTGCCAGCAGAGCTTCGTTTCCCGTTGAAAAACTGTTTTTT. It specifies CASRASFPVEKLFF.

This chain connects TRBV20-1 to TRBJ2-3; D is unclear. There are 14 residues in the CDR3. Germline CDR1 reads DFQATT; CDR2 reads SNEGSKA (reference sequence). Trimming removed 4 bases from V and 10 bases from J, with 21 bases in between. CDR3 amino acids: CSAKDLFSVMPQYF. CDR3 in DNA: TGCAGTGCTAAGGACCTGTTTAGTGTTATGCCGCAGTATTTT.

To note about this clonotype: The junction and the germline gene differ at one end; a read error may be behind it. This sequence joins TRBV10-3 and TRBJ1-2; D is unclear. CDR1 ENHRY and CDR2 SYGVKD come from the germline V gene. The CDR3 runs 14 residues. CDR3 region: CAISPSIANYDYTF. For the CDR3, the DNA is TGTGCCATCAGTCCGTCTATAGCTAACTATGACTACACCTTC.

The rearrangement joins TRBV5-1 to TRBJ2-1, with TRBD1 matching over 9 bases. Losses at the gene ends were 4 bases for V and 7 bases for J; bases not matched to a gene: 9. The CDR3 runs to 15 residues. In germline, CDR1 is SGHRS, CDR2 YFSETQ. The CDR3 reads CASSPGTGRVNEQFF. The DNA for the CDR3 is TGCGCCAGCAGCCCAGGGACAGGGCGGGTGAATGAGCAGTTCTTC.

The CDR3 protein is CSAPSGASGNIQYF. CDR3 in DNA: TGCAGTGCTCCGAGTGGGGCTAGCGGAAACATTCAGTACTTC. The chain has TRBV20-1 and TRBJ2-4; 7 positions match TRBD2. The CDR3 covers 14 residues. The junction had 10 bases not matched to a gene; V was cut back by 5 bases and J by 6 bases. The V gene's germline CDR1 is DFQATT and CDR2 SNEGSKA (reference sequence).

V and J are TRBV7-2 and TRBJ2-7, with TRBD2 matching over 8 bases. The junction had 8 bases not matched to a gene; V was cut back by 4 bases and J by 3 bases. The CDR3 loop spans 15 amino acids. CDR1 and CDR2 (germline): SGHTA, FQGNSA. CDR3 sequence (DNA): TGTGCCAGCAGCTCGTCGGGAGGGCTAGGCTACGAGCAGTACTTC. It translates to CASSSSGGLGYEQYF.

The V and J genes are TRBV19 and TRBJ1-1, with 7 positions matching TRBD1. J lost 3 bases, V lost 7 bases, and 8 bases had no gene match. The CDR3 consists of 14 residues. Germline loops: CDR1 LNHDA, CDR2 SQIVND (reference sequence). The CDR3 is CASTSTGRDTEAFF. CDR3 nucleotides: TGTGCCAGTACTTCGACAGGGAGGGACACTGAAGCTTTCTTT.

J is TRBJ1-2 and V is TRBV5-4, with a weak D call TRBD1 (6 bases). The germline CDR1 and CDR2 sequences are SGHNT and YYREEE (reference sequence). The CDR3 covers 15 residues. V was clipped by 5 bases and J by 4 bases, with 18 bases between them. CDR3 DNA sequence: TGTGCCAGCAGAAAACAGGGCCCTGAGGGCTATGGCTACACCTTC. Its protein product is CASRKQGPEGYGYTF.

CDR3 in amino acids: CASSFQQGQPQHF. DNA for the CDR3: TGTGCCAGCAGTTTCCAACAGGGGCAGCCCCAGCATTTT. J is TRBJ1-5 and V is TRBV12-3 or TRBV12-4, with 7 bases that match TRBD1. The CDR3 totals 13 residues. The trim removed 3 bases at V and 7 bases at J, leaving 3 bases unmatched.

V usage is TRBV5-4 and J usage is TRBJ2-5; 13 bases align to TRBD2. Unmatched junction bases numbered 9, after V lost 3 bases and J lost 4 bases. There are 17 residues in the CDR3. The V gene's germline CDR1 is SGHNT and CDR2 YYREEE (reference sequence). The CDR3 region is CASSSGLAGTLLETQYF. The DNA of the CDR3 is TGTGCCAGCAGCTCGGGACTAGCGGGGACCTTACTAGAGACCCAGTACTTC.

V and J are TRBV9 and TRBJ2-5; 13 nucleotides line up with TRBD2. CDR3 length: 16 residues. Germline CDR1 and CDR2: SGDLS and YYNGEE. After removal of 4 bases from V and 2 bases from J, the junction contained 5 bases not matched to a gene. CDR3 amino acids: CASSNRLAGGQETQYF. CDR3 in DNA: TGTGCCAGCAGCAACCGACTAGCGGGGGGTCAAGAGACCCAGTACTTC.

The chain joins TRBV9 to TRBJ2-7; the D gene is possibly TRBD1 (6 bases). CDR1 is SGDLS, CDR2 YYNGEE, per germline. The CDR3 is made up of 12 amino acids. V shed 4 bases and J shed 7 bases, with 12 bases lying between them. The CDR3 nucleotides read TGTGCCAGCAGCACCCAAAGGGGGGAGCAGTACTTC. This gives the protein CASSTQRGEQYF.

The chain uses TRBV30 and TRBJ1-1, with 8 bases lining up with TRBD1. The J segment lost 6 bases and the V segment lost 2 bases, leaving 5 bases of the junction unmatched. Per the germline V gene, CDR1 is GTSNPN and CDR2 is SVGIG (reference sequence). The CDR3 contains 13 residues. The CDR3 nucleotides read TGTGCCTGGAGTACGACAGGGGTCTCTGAAGCTTTCTTT. Translated: CAWSTTGVSEAFF.

As concerns this clonotype: An end of the junction differs from the germline gene, which may be a read error. The chain carries TRBV3-1 and TRBJ1-3, with D possibly TRBD1 on 5 matching bases. The CDR3 extends over 14 amino acids. The germline CDR1 and CDR2 sequences are LGHDT and YNNKEL (reference sequence). The CDR3: CASSQEWDGSTIYF. The CDR3 DNA is TGTGCCAGCAGCCAAGAATGGGACGGAAGCACCATATATTTT.

On this clonotype itself: One junction end does not reproduce the germline sequence, and a read error may be involved. The gene calls are TRBV30 and TRBJ2-2; tentative D call: TRBD1 (6 bases). Germline CDR1 GTSNPN, CDR2 SVGIG (reference sequence). The CDR3 runs to 14 residues. CDR3 sequence (DNA): TGTGCCTGGTCCCAGGGCAGGGACACCGGGGAGCCGTTTTTT. The encoded protein is CAWSQGRDTGEPFF.